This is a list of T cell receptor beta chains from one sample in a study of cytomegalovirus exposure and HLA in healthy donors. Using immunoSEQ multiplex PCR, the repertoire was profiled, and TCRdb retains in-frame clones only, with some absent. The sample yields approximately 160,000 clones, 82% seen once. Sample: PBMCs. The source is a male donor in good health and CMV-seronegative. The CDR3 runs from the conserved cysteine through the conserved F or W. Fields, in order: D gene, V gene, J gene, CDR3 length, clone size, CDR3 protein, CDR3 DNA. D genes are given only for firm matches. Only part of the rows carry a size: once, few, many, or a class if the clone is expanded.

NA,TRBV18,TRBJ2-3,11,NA,CASSPSDTQYF,TGTGCCAGCTCACCGTCGGATACGCAGTATTTT
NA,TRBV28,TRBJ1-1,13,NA,CASRTHGNTEAFF,TGTGCCAGCAGGACACACGGTAACACTGAAGCTTTCTTT
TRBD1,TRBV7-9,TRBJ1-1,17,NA,CASSPKPGQARPTEAFF,TGTGCCAGCAGCCCGAAACCCGGACAGGCGCGCCCGACTGAAGCTTTCTTT
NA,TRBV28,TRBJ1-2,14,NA,CASSFSAGVSGYTF,TGTGCCAGCAGTTTTTCCGCGGGGGTATCCGGCTACACCTTC
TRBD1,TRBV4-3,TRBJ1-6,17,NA,CASSQVPQGQEYSPLHF,TGCGCCAGCAGCCAAGTCCCTCAGGGACAGGAATATTCACCCCTCCACTTT
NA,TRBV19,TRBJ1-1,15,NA,CASSIAEGPSTEAFF,TGTGCCAGTAGTATAGCGGAGGGTCCTTCCACTGAAGCTTTCTTT
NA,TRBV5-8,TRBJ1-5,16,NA,CASSGRQGRGIQPQHF,TGTGCCAGCAGCGGCCGACAAGGGAGGGGTATTCAGCCCCAGCATTTT
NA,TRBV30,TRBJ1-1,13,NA,CAWSQGMNTEAFF,TGTGCCTGGAGTCAGGGGATGAACACTGAAGCTTTCTTT
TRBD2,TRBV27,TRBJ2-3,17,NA,CASGTITSGGTADTQYF,TGTGCCAGCGGGACCATCACTAGCGGGGGGACAGCAGATACGCAGTATTTT
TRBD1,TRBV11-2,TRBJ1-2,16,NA,CASSSGTALQNYGYTF,TGTGCCAGCAGCTCCGGGACAGCCCTTCAGAACTATGGCTACACCTTC
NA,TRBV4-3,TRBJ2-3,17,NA,CASSQETATRSLYTQYF,TGCGCCAGCAGCCAAGAGACGGCTACACGGAGTTTGTATACGCAGTATTTT
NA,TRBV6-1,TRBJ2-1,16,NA,CASSAYHTGLDNEQFF,TGTGCCAGCAGTGCGTACCATACGGGACTTGACAATGAGCAGTTCTTC
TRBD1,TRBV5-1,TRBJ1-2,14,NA,CASSLASTGTGYTF,TGCGCCAGCAGCTTGGCCTCGACAGGGACCGGCTACACCTTC
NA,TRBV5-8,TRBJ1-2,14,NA,CASTETGGGYGYTF,TGTGCCAGCACCGAGACAGGCGGAGGCTATGGCTACACCTTC
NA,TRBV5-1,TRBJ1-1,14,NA,CASSSTGPSTEAFF,TGCGCCAGCAGCTCGACAGGACCCAGCACTGAAGCTTTCTTT
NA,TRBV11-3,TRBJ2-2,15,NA,CASSFRGAQIGELFF,TGTGCCAGCAGCTTCCGGGGGGCGCAAATCGGGGAGCTGTTTTTT
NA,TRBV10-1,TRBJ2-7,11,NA,CASSQGFEQYF,TGCGCCAGCAGTCAGGGTTTCGAGCAGTACTTC
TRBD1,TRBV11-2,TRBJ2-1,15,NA,CASSKGQGAYDEQFF,TGTGCCAGCAGCAAGGGACAGGGGGCTTACGATGAGCAGTTCTTC
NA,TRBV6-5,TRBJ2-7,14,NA,CASSSRDKNYEQYF,TGTGCCAGCAGTTCTCGGGACAAAAACTACGAGCAGTACTTC
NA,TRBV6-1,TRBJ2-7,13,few,CASSVVRVREQYF,TGTGCCAGCAGTGTGGTGCGGGTGAGAGAGCAGTACTTC
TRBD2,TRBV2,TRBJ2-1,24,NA,CASSENPSALGLAGGLRSYNEQFF,TGTGCCAGCAGTGAAAACCCTAGCGCCTTAGGACTAGCGGGAGGCCTCCGCTCCTACAATGAGCAGTTCTTC
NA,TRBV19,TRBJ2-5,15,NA,CASSPGTTYQETQYF,TGTGCCAGTAGTCCCGGGACAACGTACCAAGAGACCCAGTACTTC
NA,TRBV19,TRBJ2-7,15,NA,CASSIDQRGSSEQYF,TGTGCCAGTAGTATAGATCAACGAGGGAGTAGCGAGCAGTACTTC
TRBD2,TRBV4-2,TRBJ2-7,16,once,CASSQELAGQSYEQYF,TGTGCCAGCAGCCAAGAACTAGCGGGACAATCCTACGAGCAGTACTTC
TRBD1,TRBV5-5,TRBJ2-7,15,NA,CASSLVGTGIYEQYF,TGTGCCAGCAGCTTGGTTGGGACAGGAATCTACGAGCAGTACTTC
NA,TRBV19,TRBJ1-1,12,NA,CASMIVGTEAFF,TGTGCCAGTATGATAGTTGGCACTGAAGCTTTCTTT
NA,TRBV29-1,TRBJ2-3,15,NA,CSARPGAAGADTQYF,TGCAGCGCCCGCCCAGGGGCCGCGGGCGCAGATACGCAGTATTTT
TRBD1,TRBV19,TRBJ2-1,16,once,CASSGVTGTGRDEQFF,TGTGCCAGTAGTGGGGTTACCGGGACAGGGAGGGATGAGCAGTTCTTC
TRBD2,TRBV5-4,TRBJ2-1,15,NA,CASSRGGPSYNEQFF,TGTGCCAGCAGCCGCGGGGGGCCCTCCTACAATGAGCAGTTCTTC
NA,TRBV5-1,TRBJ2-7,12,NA,CASSLTGREQYF,TGCGCCAGCAGCTTAACAGGTCGCGAGCAGTACTTC
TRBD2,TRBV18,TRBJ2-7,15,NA,CASSPGGLSSYEQYF,TGTGCCAGCTCACCAGGGGGACTAAGCTCCTACGAGCAGTACTTC
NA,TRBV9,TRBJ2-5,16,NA,CASSPGGGAYQETQYF,TGTGCCAGCAGCCCCGGCGGAGGGGCGTACCAAGAGACCCAGTACTTC
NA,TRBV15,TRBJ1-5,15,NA,CATSFGQGNNQPQHF,NA
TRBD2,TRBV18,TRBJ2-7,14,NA,CASSPSGSGYEQYF,TGTGCCAGCTCACCAAGCGGGAGTGGGTACGAGCAGTACTTC
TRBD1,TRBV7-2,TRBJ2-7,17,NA,CASSLVGRTGVTYEQYF,TGTGCCAGCAGTCTAGTCGGGAGGACAGGGGTAACCTACGAGCAGTACTTC